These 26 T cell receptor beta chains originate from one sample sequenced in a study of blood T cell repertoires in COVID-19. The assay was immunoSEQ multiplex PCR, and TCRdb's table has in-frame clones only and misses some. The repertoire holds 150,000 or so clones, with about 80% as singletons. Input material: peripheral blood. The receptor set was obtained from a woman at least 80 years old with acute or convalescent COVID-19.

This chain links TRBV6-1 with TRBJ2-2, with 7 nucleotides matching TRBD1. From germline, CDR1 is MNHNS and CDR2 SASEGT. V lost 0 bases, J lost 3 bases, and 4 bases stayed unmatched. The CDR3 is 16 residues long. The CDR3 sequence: CASSEATGQYTGELFF. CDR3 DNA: TGTGCCAGCAGTGAAGCGACGGGACAGTACACCGGGGAGCTGTTTTTT.

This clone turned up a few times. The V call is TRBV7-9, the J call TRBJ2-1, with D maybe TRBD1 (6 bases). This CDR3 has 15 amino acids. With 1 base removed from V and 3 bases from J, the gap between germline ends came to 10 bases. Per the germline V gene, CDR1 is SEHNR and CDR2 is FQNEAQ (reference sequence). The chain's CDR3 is CASSLVQGGYNEQFF. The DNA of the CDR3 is TGTGCCAGCAGCTTAGTACAGGGTGGCTACAATGAGCAGTTCTTC.

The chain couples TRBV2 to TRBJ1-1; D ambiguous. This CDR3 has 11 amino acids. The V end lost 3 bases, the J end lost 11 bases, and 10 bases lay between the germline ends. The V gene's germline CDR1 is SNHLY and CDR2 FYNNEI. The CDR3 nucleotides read TGTGCCAGCAGTGAGAGGGTGAGGGCTTTCTTT. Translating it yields CASSERVRAFF.

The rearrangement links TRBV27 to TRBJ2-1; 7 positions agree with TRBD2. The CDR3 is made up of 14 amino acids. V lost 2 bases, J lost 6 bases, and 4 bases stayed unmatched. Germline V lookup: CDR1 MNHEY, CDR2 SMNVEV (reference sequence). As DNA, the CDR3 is TGTGCCAGCAGTTTACAAGCGGGGAGCAATGAGCAGTTCTTC. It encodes CASSLQAGSNEQFF.

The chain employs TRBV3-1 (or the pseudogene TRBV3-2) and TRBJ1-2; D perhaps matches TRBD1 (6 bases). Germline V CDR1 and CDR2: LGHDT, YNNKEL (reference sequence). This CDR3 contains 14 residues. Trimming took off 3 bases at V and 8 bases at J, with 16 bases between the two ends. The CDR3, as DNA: TGTGCCAGCAGCCACCCCCAAGGGGGGGGAGGCTACACCTTC. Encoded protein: CASSHPQGGGGYTF.

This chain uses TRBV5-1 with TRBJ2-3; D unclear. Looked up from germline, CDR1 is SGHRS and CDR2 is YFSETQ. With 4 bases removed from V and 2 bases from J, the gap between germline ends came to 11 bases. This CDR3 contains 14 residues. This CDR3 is CASSPKAPTDTQYF. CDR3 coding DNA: TGCGCCAGCAGCCCTAAAGCGCCCACAGATACGCAGTATTTT.

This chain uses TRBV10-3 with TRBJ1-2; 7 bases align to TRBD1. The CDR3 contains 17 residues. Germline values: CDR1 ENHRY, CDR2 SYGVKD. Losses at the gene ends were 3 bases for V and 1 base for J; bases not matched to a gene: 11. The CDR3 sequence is CAISEIPDRAVNYGYTF. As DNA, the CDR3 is TGTGCCATCAGTGAAATTCCCGACAGGGCTGTTAACTATGGCTACACCTTC.

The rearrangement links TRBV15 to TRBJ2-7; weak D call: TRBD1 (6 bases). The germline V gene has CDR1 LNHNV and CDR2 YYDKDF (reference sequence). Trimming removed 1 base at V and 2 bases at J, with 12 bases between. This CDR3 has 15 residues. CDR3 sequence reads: CATSRGKGHPYEQYF. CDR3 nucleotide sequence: TGTGCCACCAGCAGAGGCAAGGGACACCCCTACGAGCAGTACTTC.

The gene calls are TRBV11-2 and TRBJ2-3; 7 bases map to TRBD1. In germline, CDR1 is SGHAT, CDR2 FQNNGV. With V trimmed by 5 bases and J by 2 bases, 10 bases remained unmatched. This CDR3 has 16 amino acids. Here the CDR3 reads CASSIQGRANTDTQYF. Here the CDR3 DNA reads TGTGCCAGCAGCATACAGGGGCGGGCGAACACAGATACGCAGTATTTT.

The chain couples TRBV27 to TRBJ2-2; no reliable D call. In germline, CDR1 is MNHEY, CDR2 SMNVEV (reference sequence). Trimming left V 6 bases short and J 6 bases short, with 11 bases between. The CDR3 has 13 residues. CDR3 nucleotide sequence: TGTGCCAGCAGATTCCCGGGTTCCGGGGAGCTGTTTTTT. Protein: CASRFPGSGELFF.

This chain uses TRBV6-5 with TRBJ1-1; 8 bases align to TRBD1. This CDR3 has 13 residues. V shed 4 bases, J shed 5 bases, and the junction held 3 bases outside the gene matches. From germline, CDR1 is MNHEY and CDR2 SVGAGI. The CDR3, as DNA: TGTGCCAGCAGTTTTCAGGGGGCAACTGAAGCTTTCTTT. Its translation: CASSFQGATEAFF.

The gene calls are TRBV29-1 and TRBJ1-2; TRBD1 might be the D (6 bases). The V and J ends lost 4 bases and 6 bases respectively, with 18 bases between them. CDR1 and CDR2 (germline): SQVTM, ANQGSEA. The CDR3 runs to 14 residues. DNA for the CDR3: TGCAGCGTTGTCCTGACCGGGCAGGGGCATGGCTACACCTTC. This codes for CSVVLTGQGHGYTF.

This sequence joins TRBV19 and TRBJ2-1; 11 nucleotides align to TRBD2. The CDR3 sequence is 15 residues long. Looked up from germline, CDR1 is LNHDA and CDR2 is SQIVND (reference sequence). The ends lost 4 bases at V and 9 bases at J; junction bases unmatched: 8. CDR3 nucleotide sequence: TGTGCCAGTAGTACGTTAGCGGGGGGGCTGAGTGAGCAGTTCTTC. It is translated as CASSTLAGGLSEQFF.

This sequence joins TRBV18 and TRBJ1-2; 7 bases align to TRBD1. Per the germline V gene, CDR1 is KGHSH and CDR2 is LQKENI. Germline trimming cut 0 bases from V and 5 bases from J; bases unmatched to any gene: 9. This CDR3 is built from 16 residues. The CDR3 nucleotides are TGTGCCAGCTCACCACCTATTAGGACAGGTGTTTATGGCTACACCTTC. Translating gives CASSPPIRTGVYGYTF.

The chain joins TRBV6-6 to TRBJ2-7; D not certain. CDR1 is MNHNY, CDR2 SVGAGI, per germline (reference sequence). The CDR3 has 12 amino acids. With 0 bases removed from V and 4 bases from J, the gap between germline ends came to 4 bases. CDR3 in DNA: TGTGCCAGCAGTTACTCGAGTTACGAGCAGTACTTC. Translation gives CASSYSSYEQYF.

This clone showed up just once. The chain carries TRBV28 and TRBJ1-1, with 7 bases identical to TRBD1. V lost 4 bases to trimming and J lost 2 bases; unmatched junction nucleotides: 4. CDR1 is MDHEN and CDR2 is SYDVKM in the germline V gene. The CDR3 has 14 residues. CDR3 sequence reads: CASSSGQSNTEAFF. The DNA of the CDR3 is TGTGCCAGCAGTTCGGGACAGAGTAACACTGAAGCTTTCTTT.

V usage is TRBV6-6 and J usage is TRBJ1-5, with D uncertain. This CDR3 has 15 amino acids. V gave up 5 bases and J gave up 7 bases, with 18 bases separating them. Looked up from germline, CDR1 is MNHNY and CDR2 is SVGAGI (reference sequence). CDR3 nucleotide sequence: TGTGCCAGCAGTGTCTACACGGAAAGAGGCCAGCCCCAGCATTTT. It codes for CASSVYTERGQPQHF.

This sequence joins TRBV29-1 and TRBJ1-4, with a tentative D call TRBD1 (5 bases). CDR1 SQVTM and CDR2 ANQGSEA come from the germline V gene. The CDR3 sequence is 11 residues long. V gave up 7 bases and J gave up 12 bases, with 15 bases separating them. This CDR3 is CSGGDREELFF. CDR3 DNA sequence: TGCAGCGGGGGGGACCGGGAGGAACTGTTTTTT.

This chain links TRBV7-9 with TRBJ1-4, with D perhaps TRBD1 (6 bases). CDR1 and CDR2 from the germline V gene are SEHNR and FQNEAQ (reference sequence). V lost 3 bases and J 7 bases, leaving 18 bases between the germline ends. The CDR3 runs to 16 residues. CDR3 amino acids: CASSLSSRGGGEKLFF. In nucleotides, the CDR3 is TGTGCCAGCAGCTTGTCAAGCAGGGGAGGGGGTGAAAAACTGTTTTTT. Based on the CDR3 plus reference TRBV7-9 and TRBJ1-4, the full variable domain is DTGVSQNPRHKITKRGQNVTFRCDPISEHNRLYWYRQTLGQGPEFLTYFQNEAQLEKSRLLSDRFSAERPKGSFSTLEIQRTEQGDSAMYLCASSLSSRGGGEKLFFGSGTQLSVL.

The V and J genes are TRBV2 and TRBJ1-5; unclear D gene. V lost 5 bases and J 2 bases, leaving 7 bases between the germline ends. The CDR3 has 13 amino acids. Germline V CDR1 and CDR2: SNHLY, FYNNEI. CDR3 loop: CASSSYGNQPQHF. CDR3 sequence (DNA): TGTGCCAGCAGTTCCTACGGCAATCAGCCCCAGCATTTT.

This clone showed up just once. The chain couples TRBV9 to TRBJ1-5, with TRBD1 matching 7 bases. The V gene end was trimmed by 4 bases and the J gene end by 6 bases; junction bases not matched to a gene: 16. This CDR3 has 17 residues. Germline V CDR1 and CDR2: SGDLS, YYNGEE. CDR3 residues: CASSPRGDTTFPQPQHF. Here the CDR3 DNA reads TGTGCCAGCAGCCCCAGGGGGGACACAACATTCCCTCAGCCCCAGCATTTT.

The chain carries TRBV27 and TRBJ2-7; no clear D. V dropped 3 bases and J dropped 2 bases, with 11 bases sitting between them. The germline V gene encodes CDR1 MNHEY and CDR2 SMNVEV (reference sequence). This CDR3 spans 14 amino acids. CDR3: CASSFNQLPYEQYF. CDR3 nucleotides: TGTGCCAGCAGTTTCAACCAGTTACCCTACGAGCAGTACTTC.

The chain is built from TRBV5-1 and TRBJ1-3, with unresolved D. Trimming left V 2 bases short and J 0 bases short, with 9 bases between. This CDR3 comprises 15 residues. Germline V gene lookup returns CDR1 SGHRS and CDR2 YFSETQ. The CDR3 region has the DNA TGCGCCAGCAGCTTCCTCGGTTCCTCTGGAAACACCATATATTTT. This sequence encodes CASSFLGSSGNTIYF.

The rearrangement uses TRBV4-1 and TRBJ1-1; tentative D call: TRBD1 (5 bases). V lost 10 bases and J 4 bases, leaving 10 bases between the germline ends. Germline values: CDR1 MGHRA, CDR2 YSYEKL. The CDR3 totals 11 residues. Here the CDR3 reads CATGGGTEAFF. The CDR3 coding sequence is TGCGCCACCGGGGGGGGCACTGAAGCTTTCTTT.

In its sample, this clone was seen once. The CDR3: CASSPLAGGPKSQYF. The DNA of the CDR3 is TGTGCCAGCAGCCCGCTAGCGGGAGGGCCAAAGTCGCAGTATTTT. The V call is TRBV7-9, the J call TRBJ2-3; TRBD2 matches at 12 bases. The V and J ends lost 5 bases and 10 bases, in that order; junction bases with no gene match: 10. The CDR3 sequence is 15 residues long. Germline CDR1 SEHNR, CDR2 FQNEAQ (reference sequence).

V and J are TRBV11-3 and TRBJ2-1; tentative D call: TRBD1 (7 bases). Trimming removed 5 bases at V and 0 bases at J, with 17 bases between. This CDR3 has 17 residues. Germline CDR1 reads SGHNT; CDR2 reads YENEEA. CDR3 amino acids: CASSGRTGGASYNEQFF. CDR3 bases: TGTGCCAGCAGCGGGCGGACAGGAGGGGCCTCCTACAATGAGCAGTTCTTC.